Presented here are 28 T cell receptor beta chains from one specimen sequenced in a study of blood T cell repertoires in COVID-19. Here immunoSEQ multiplex PCR was the method, and the copy in TCRdb shows in-frame clones only, minus some. The sample yields around 360,000 clones, roughly nine tenths seen once. Material: PBMCs or T cells enriched from blood (not recorded which). All receptors derive from a woman aged 25 to 39 who had recovered from COVID-19.

The chain joins TRBV2 to TRBJ1-1, with unresolved D. Germline V gene lookup returns CDR1 SNHLY and CDR2 FYNNEI. The V end lost 1 base, the J end lost 1 base, and 7 bases lay between the germline ends. The CDR3 length is 14 residues. The CDR3 here is CASSEDSGNTEAFF. CDR3 coding DNA: TGTGCCAGCAGTGAAGATTCCGGGAACACTGAAGCTTTCTTT.

The chain carries TRBV28 and TRBJ1-1, with 9 bases lining up with TRBD1. The germline V gene encodes CDR1 MDHEN and CDR2 SYDVKM. Trimming took 2 bases from V and 3 from J; bases not matched to a gene: 4. This CDR3 is 15 amino acids long. The CDR3 spells CASSLPGTGYTEAFF. DNA for the CDR3: TGTGCCAGCAGTTTACCTGGGACAGGGTACACTGAAGCTTTCTTT. The variable domain in full, completed from reference TRBV28 and TRBJ1-1, reads DVKVTQSSRYLVKRTGEKVFLECVQDMDHENMFWYRQDPGLGLRLIYFSYDVKMKEKGDIPEGYSVSREKKERFSLILESASTNQTSMYLCASSLPGTGYTEAFFGQGTRLTVV.

The genes are TRBV3-1 (or the pseudogene TRBV3-2) and TRBJ1-5; D uncertain. The CDR3 extends over 13 amino acids. Germline V lookup: CDR1 LGHDT, CDR2 YNNKEL (reference sequence). V lost 2 bases to trimming and J lost 7 bases, with 9 bases between them. The CDR3, as DNA: TGTGCCAGCAGCCAAATGACGGGACAGCCCCAGCATTTT. This sequence encodes CASSQMTGQPQHF.

The table lists this clone with a count of one. The chain couples TRBV5-4 to TRBJ2-3; 9 nucleotides line up with TRBD2. This CDR3 contains 15 residues. Germline trimming cut 4 bases from V and 1 base from J; bases unmatched to any gene: 4. Germline CDR1 and CDR2: SGHNT and YYREEE (reference sequence). CDR3: CASSDRTSGTDTQYF. DNA of the CDR3: TGTGCCAGCAGCGATAGGACTAGCGGCACAGATACGCAGTATTTT. The full variable domain, with the rest looked up from reference TRBV5-4 and TRBJ2-3, is ETGVTQSPTHLIKTRGQQVTLRCSSQSGHNTVSWYQQALGQGPQFIFQYYREEENGRGNFPPRFSGLQFPNYSSELNVNALELDDSALYLCASSDRTSGTDTQYFGPGTRLTVL.

J is TRBJ1-1 and V is TRBV21-1. TRBV21-1 is given as a pseudogene. CDR3 length: 15 residues. CDR3 amino acids: CASSKERFECREAFF. The DNA of the CDR3 is TGTGCCAGCAGCAAAGAGCGGTTCGAGTGTAGGGAAGCTTTCTTT.

The chain is built from TRBV24-1 and TRBJ2-2, with D perhaps TRBD1 (6 bases). This CDR3 contains 16 residues. Germline CDR1 reads KGHDR; CDR2 reads SFDVKD. Trimming stripped 0 bases from V and 2 bases from J, with 9 bases between. This CDR3 reads CATSDLETGNTGELFF. For the CDR3, the DNA is TGTGCCACCAGTGATTTGGAGACAGGAAACACCGGGGAGCTGTTTTTT.

The rearrangement uses TRBV12-3 or TRBV12-4 and TRBJ1-5; D unresolved. V shed 2 bases and J shed 4 bases, with 6 bases lying between them. This CDR3 has 13 amino acids. The CDR3: CASSLSGNQPQHF. CDR3 nucleotides: TGTGCCAGCAGTTTATCGGGGAATCAGCCCCAGCATTTT.

This chain joins TRBV5-1 and TRBJ2-5; D possibly corresponds to TRBD2 (7 bases). The CDR3 has 15 amino acids. Trimming cost V 0 bases and J 2 bases, with 11 bases left between them. Germline loops: CDR1 SGHRS, CDR2 YFSETQ. DNA for the CDR3: TGCGCCAGCAGCTTGGTGGGGGGGCGGCAAGAGACCCAGTACTTC. Amino acids: CASSLVGGRQETQYF.

The rearrangement uses TRBV7-2 and TRBJ2-1, with 7 bases identical to TRBD2. This CDR3 region has 14 residues. The germline V gene has CDR1 SGHTA and CDR2 FQGNSA. With V trimmed by 3 bases and J by 8 bases, 7 bases remained unmatched. The CDR3 spells CASSLGGSFYEQFF. As DNA, the CDR3 is TGTGCCAGCAGCTTGGGCGGGAGCTTTTATGAGCAGTTCTTC.

V and J are TRBV10-3 and TRBJ1-4; 7 bases agree with TRBD1. The V segment lost 8 bases and the J segment 1 base; nucleotides outside the gene matches: 7. CDR3 length: 15 residues. Germline V gene data show CDR1 as ENHRY and CDR2 as SYGVKD. Written as DNA, the CDR3 is TGTGCCATCTCAACAGGGGTGGGAACTAATGAAAAACTGTTTTTT. Translated: CAISTGVGTNEKLFF.

The chain has TRBV10-2 and TRBJ1-2; no firm D call. Trimming cost V 3 bases and J 4 bases, with 9 bases left between them. Per the germline V gene, CDR1 is WSHSY and CDR2 is SAAADI. This CDR3 has 13 amino acids. This CDR3 reads CASSDSGSYGYTF. The DNA for the CDR3 is TGCGCCAGCAGTGACTCCGGGTCCTATGGCTACACCTTC.

V and J are TRBV27 and TRBJ2-7; 9 bases map to TRBD2. The germline V gene encodes CDR1 MNHEY and CDR2 SMNVEV (reference sequence). V shed 6 bases and J 2 bases; nucleotides not matched to a gene: 14. The CDR3 extends over 17 amino acids. The CDR3 reads CASRMLGSGGLTYEQYF. The CDR3 DNA is TGTGCCAGCAGGATGTTGGGTAGCGGGGGACTAACCTACGAGCAGTACTTC.

Turning to this clone: This specimen includes other DNA sequences encoding the same CDR3. The chain links TRBV28 to TRBJ1-6; D is undetermined. Germline V lookup: CDR1 MDHEN, CDR2 SYDVKM. The length of the CDR3 is 14 residues. V lost 6 bases to trimming and J lost 0 bases, with 6 bases between them. The CDR3 spells CASSRSSYNSPLHF. CDR3 coding DNA: TGTGCCAGCAGCCGGAGCTCCTATAATTCACCCCTCCACTTT. Together with reference TRBV28 and TRBJ1-6, the CDR3 gives the full variable domain: DVKVTQSSRYLVKRTGEKVFLECVQDMDHENMFWYRQDPGLGLRLIYFSYDVKMKEKGDIPEGYSVSREKKERFSLILESASTNQTSMYLCASSRSSYNSPLHFGNGTRLTVT.

This chain links TRBV5-4 with TRBJ2-3, with TRBD2 matching over 11 bases. Germline-derived CDR1 and CDR2 are SGHNT and YYREEE (reference sequence). V trimming: 3 bases; J trimming: 0 bases; junction bases outside the gene matches: 9. This CDR3 has 18 residues. Here the CDR3 reads CASSSYLLAGGSTDTQYF. The CDR3 DNA reads as TGTGCCAGCAGCTCGTACCTTCTAGCGGGGGGAAGCACAGATACGCAGTATTTT.

J is TRBJ1-1 and V is TRBV11-2; no clear D gene. V was pared by 0 bases and J by 8 bases, with 10 bases between. CDR3 size: 13 residues. Germline loops: CDR1 SGHAT, CDR2 FQNNGV. CDR3: CASSLDQAREAFF. The CDR3 DNA follows: TGTGCCAGCAGCTTAGATCAGGCCAGAGAAGCTTTCTTT.

The rearrangement uses TRBV19 and TRBJ2-1; 7 bases fit TRBD1. Germline values: CDR1 LNHDA, CDR2 SQIVND (reference sequence). The CDR3 extends over 14 amino acids. The trim removed 6 bases at V and 0 bases at J, leaving 2 bases unmatched. CDR3 nucleotide sequence: TGTGCCAGTAGCCGGGACAGCTCCTACAATGAGCAGTTCTTC. Translation: CASSRDSSYNEQFF.

This chain links TRBV5-6 with TRBJ1-2; a possible D gene is TRBD1 (6 bases). Trimming took off 3 bases at V and 8 bases at J, with 14 bases between the two ends. Germline CDR1 is SGHDT and CDR2 is YYEEEE. The CDR3 has 13 amino acids. CDR3 region: CASSYSPRGGYTF. The DNA of the CDR3 is TGTGCCAGCAGCTACTCCCCTAGGGGGGGCTACACCTTC.

This sequence joins TRBV27 and TRBJ1-3, with 8 positions matching TRBD1. The trim removed 5 bases at V and 3 bases at J, leaving 6 bases unmatched. Per the germline V gene, CDR1 is MNHEY and CDR2 is SMNVEV (reference sequence). The CDR3 spans 15 residues. This CDR3 reads CASSAGTGSGNTIYF. CDR3 nucleotides: TGTGCCAGCAGTGCCGGGACAGGTAGTGGAAACACCATATATTTT.

The rearrangement links TRBV10-3 to TRBJ2-7, with 7 bases identical to TRBD2. The CDR3 spans 14 residues. In germline, CDR1 is ENHRY, CDR2 SYGVKD. V was clipped by 10 bases and J by 2 bases; unmatched bases: 11. The CDR3 sequence: CATSGTESTYEQYF. DNA for the CDR3: TGTGCCACCAGCGGGACTGAAAGTACCTACGAGCAGTACTTC.

The chain links TRBV6-2 or TRBV6-3 to TRBJ1-5; no definite D call. The CDR3 totals 13 residues. The V gene's germline CDR1 is MNHEY and CDR2 SVGEGT. V lost 0 bases and J 6 bases, leaving 6 bases between the germline ends. The CDR3 DNA reads TGTGCCAGCAGTTACTCTCAGGTTCAGCCCCAGCATTTT. Residues: CASSYSQVQPQHF.

The V call is TRBV18, the J call TRBJ2-7; possibly TRBD1 for D (5 bases). The ends were cut back, 2 bases at V and 3 bases at J, with 11 bases in the middle. This CDR3 contains 14 residues. CDR1 and CDR2 (germline): KGHSH, LQKENI. The CDR3 coding sequence is TGTGCCAGCTCACCATCTTGGCAGGGCTACGAGCAGTACTTC. Encoded protein: CASSPSWQGYEQYF.

The chain is built from TRBV9 and TRBJ2-1, with TRBD1 matching over 8 bases. The CDR3 is 14 amino acids. V shed 1 base, J shed 9 bases, and the junction held 6 bases outside the gene matches. CDR1 and CDR2 from the germline V gene are SGDLS and YYNGEE. The CDR3: CASSVQGAAVEQFF. The CDR3, as DNA: TGTGCCAGCAGCGTACAGGGGGCCGCGGTTGAGCAGTTCTTC.

The chain employs TRBV18 and TRBJ1-1; D is possibly TRBD1 (5 bases). The CDR3 is made up of 14 amino acids. The ends were cut back, 3 bases at V and 0 bases at J, with 8 bases in the middle. Germline CDR1 and CDR2: KGHSH and LQKENI. The CDR3 loop reads CASSPEGMNTEAFF. CDR3 in DNA: TGTGCCAGCTCACCGGAGGGGATGAACACTGAAGCTTTCTTT. Combining the CDR3 with reference TRBV18 and TRBJ1-1 gives the whole variable domain NAGVMQNPRHLVRRRGQEARLRCSPMKGHSHVYWYRQLPEEGLKFMVYLQKENIIDESGMPKERFSAEFPKEGPSILRIQQVVRGDSAAYFCASSPEGMNTEAFFGQGTRLTVV.

The genes are TRBV27 and TRBJ1-1; TRBD1 agrees at 9 bases. Losses at the gene ends were 8 bases for V and 10 bases for J; bases not matched to a gene: 5. The CDR3 has 11 residues. Germline assignment: CDR1 MNHEY and CDR2 SMNVEV (reference sequence). This chain's CDR3 is CASLDRGSAFF. For the CDR3, the DNA is TGTGCCAGCCTAGACAGGGGGTCAGCTTTCTTT.

The chain is built from TRBV2 and TRBJ2-3; TRBD2 might be the D (6 bases). Trimming shortened V by 6 bases and J by 5 bases, and 15 bases separated the two germline ends. Germline CDR1 is SNHLY and CDR2 is FYNNEI. The CDR3 covers 14 residues. Here the CDR3 DNA reads TGTGCCAGCAGGAAGACTAGTCTCGTAGATACGCAGTATTTT. Protein sequence: CASRKTSLVDTQYF. Full variable domain (rest looked up from reference TRBV2 and TRBJ2-3): EPEVTQTPSHQVTQMGQEVILRCVPISNHLYFYWYRQILGQKVEFLVSFYNNEISEKSEIFDDQFSVERPDGSNFTLKIRSTKLEDSAMYFCASRKTSLVDTQYFGPGTRLTVL.

This clone appeared many times. This chain links TRBV19 with TRBJ2-2; 10 bases match TRBD2. The CDR3 covers 16 residues. V was pared by 6 bases and J by 1 base, with 5 bases of the junction left unmatched. Germline loops: CDR1 LNHDA, CDR2 SQIVND (reference sequence). The CDR3 region has the DNA TGTGCCAGTAGCTCCGGACTAGCGGAGAACACCGGGGAGCTGTTTTTT. It is translated as CASSSGLAENTGELFF.

The rearrangement joins TRBV6-5 to TRBJ2-7; tentative D call: TRBD2 (6 bases). This CDR3 has 14 residues. The V gene lost 2 bases and the J gene lost 6 bases, with 14 bases spanning the gap. Germline V gene data show CDR1 as MNHEY and CDR2 as SVGAGI. CDR3 bases: TGTGCCAGCAGTTACGGTGGGGGGTTACTCGAGCAGTACTTC. It translates to CASSYGGGLLEQYF.

This chain connects TRBV19 to TRBJ2-7, with D maybe TRBD2 (6 bases). CDR3 length: 13 amino acids. Germline CDR1 is LNHDA and CDR2 is SQIVND (reference sequence). Trimming shortened V by 1 base and J by 3 bases, and 7 bases separated the two germline ends. CDR3 amino acids: CASSIGGDYEQYF. CDR3 coding DNA: TGTGCCAGTAGTATAGGCGGGGACTACGAGCAGTACTTC.